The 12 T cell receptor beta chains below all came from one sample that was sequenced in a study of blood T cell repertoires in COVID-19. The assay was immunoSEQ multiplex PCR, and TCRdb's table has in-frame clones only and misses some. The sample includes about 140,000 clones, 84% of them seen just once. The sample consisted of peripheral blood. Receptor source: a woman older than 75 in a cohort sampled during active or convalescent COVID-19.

CDR3 loop: CASSLVDREETQYF. In nucleotides, the CDR3 is TGTGCCAGCAGCTTGGTGGACAGGGAAGAGACCCAGTACTTC. V is TRBV5-8 and J is TRBJ2-5, with TRBD1 matching over 8 bases. The CDR3 loop spans 14 amino acids. The J segment lost 3 bases and the V segment lost 0 bases, leaving 1 base of the junction unmatched. CDR1 and CDR2 from the germline V gene are SGHTS and YDEGEE.

As DNA, the CDR3 is TGTGCCAGCAGTTTATACCCAGGGGTAACTGAAGCTTTCTTT. It yields the protein CASSLYPGVTEAFF. The chain links TRBV27 to TRBJ1-1, with a tentative D call TRBD1 (6 bases). The germline V gene has CDR1 MNHEY and CDR2 SMNVEV (reference sequence). Trimming removed 1 base from V and 5 bases from J, with 11 bases in between. The CDR3 has 14 amino acids.

In DNA form, the CDR3 reads TGTGCCAGCAGCCTACTCGCCCTACCGGACAATGAGCAGTTCTTC. Encoded protein: CASSLLALPDNEQFF. This rearrangement joins TRBV7-2 to TRBJ2-1; no firm D call. Germline V lookup: CDR1 SGHTA, CDR2 FQGNSA. The CDR3 has 15 residues. V was clipped by 5 bases and J by 5 bases, with 16 bases between them.

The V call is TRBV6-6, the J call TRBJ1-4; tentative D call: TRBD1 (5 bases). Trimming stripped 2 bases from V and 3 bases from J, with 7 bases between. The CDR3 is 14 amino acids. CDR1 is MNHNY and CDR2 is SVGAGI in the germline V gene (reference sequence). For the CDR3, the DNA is TGTGCCAGCAGTTACGGGGGGGCTAATGAAAAACTGTTTTTT. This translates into CASSYGGANEKLFF.

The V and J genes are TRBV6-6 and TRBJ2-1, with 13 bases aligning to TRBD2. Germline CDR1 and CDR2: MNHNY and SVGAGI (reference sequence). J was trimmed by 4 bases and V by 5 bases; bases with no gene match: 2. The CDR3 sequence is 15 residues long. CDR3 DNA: TGTGCCAGCAGTCAACTAGCGGGGGGGTACAATGAGCAGTTCTTC. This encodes CASSQLAGGYNEQFF.

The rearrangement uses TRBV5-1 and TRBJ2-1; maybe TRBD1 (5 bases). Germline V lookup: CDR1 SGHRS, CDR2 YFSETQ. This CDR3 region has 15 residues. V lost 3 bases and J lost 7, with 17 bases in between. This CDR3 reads CASSWWGQKENEQFF. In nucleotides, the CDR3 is TGCGCCAGCAGCTGGTGGGGCCAAAAGGAGAATGAGCAGTTCTTC. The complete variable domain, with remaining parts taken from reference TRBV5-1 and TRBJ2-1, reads KAGVTQTPRYLIKTRGQQVTLSCSPISGHRSVSWYQQTPGQGLQFLFEYFSETQRNKGNFPGRFSGRQFSNSRSEMNVSTLELGDSALYLCASSWWGQKENEQFFGPGTRLTVL.

CDR3 sequence reads: CASSLDRSPSPLHF. As DNA, the CDR3 is TGTGCCAGCTCACTGGACAGATCTCCTTCACCCCTCCACTTT. The chain joins TRBV18 to TRBJ1-6, with D possibly matching TRBD1 (6 bases). This CDR3 contains 14 residues. Germline values: CDR1 KGHSH, CDR2 LQKENI. V lost 4 bases, J lost 9 bases, and 13 bases lay in between.

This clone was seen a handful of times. Written as DNA, the CDR3 is TGTGCCAGTAGACCGGGACTTGCCTCTAACTATGGCTACACCTTC. It codes for CASRPGLASNYGYTF. The gene calls are TRBV6-4 and TRBJ1-2; D may be TRBD1 (5 bases). Germline V gene lookup returns CDR1 MRHNA and CDR2 SNTAGT. Trimming cost V 9 bases and J 0 bases, with 17 bases left between them. The CDR3 extends over 15 amino acids.

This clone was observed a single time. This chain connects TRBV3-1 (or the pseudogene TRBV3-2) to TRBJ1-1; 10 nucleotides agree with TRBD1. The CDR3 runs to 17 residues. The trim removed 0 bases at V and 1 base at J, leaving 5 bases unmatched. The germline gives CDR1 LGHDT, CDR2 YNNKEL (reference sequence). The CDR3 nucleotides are TGTGCCAGCAGCCAAGAAGACAGGGGGCGCCGGAACACTGAAGCTTTCTTT. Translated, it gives CASSQEDRGRRNTEAFF.

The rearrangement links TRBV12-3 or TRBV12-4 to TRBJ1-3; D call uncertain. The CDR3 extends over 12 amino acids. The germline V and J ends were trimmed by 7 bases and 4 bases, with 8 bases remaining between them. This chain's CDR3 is CASTFSGNTIYF. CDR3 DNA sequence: TGTGCCAGCACCTTCTCCGGAAACACCATATATTTT.

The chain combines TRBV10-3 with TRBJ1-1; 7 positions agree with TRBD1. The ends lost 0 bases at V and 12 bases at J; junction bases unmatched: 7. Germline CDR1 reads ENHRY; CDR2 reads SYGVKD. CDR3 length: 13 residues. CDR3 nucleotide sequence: TGTGCCATCAGTGAGTCGTTGACAGGGAGGCCTTTCTTT. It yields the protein CAISESLTGRPFF.

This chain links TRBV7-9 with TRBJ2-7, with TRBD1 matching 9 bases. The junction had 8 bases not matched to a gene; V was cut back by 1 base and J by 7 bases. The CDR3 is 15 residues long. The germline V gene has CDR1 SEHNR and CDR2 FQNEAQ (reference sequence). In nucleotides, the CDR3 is TGTGCCAGCAGCTTAGTGGGACAGGGTGCCTTGGAGCAGTACTTC. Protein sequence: CASSLVGQGALEQYF. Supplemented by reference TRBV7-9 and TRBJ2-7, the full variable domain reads DTGVSQNPRHKITKRGQNVTFRCDPISEHNRLYWYRQTLGQGPEFLTYFQNEAQLEKSRLLSDRFSAERPKGSFSTLEIQRTEQGDSAMYLCASSLVGQGALEQYFGPGTRLTVT.